This entry lists 17 T cell receptor beta chains sequenced from one sample in a study of blood T cell repertoires in COVID-19. The data were produced by immunoSEQ multiplex PCR, yet TCRdb's version contains in-frame clones alone and is incomplete. The data show 200,000 to 300,000 clones, 91% seen once. The sequencing input was peripheral blood. The receptors were gathered from a person under 35 with COVID-19, enrolled during active disease.

V is TRBV5-4 and J is TRBJ2-5; 14 bases map to TRBD2. The CDR3 is 17 amino acids. V gave up 4 bases and J gave up 6 bases; unmatched junction bases: 11. CDR1 and CDR2 from the germline V gene are SGHNT and YYREEE (reference sequence). CDR3 loop: CASSTRTGTSGSQTQYF. The CDR3 DNA reads TGTGCCAGCAGCACAAGAACTGGGACTAGCGGGAGCCAGACCCAGTACTTC.

The rearrangement links TRBV6-5 to TRBJ1-5, with no clear D. The CDR3 is 13 residues long. Deletions cut 8 bases from V and 5 bases from J, with 13 bases between. Germline V gives CDR1 MNHEY, CDR2 SVGAGI. The CDR3 sequence: CASSPRPDQPQHF. CDR3 DNA: TGTGCCAGCTCCCCGAGGCCGGATCAGCCCCAGCATTTT.

The genes are TRBV6-1 and TRBJ2-1; 7 bases map to TRBD1. The CDR3 is 15 amino acids. In germline, CDR1 is MNHNS, CDR2 SASEGT. Trimming cost V 3 bases and J 6 bases; bases outside gene matches: 8. CDR3 region: CASSERQGRANEQFF. CDR3 bases: TGTGCCAGCAGTGAGAGACAGGGAAGGGCCAATGAGCAGTTCTTC.

The DNA of the CDR3 is TGTGCATGCGAGGTTAACTATGGCTACACCTTC. Translating gives CACEVNYGYTF. This chain joins TRBV6-5 and TRBJ1-2; D not resolved. The CDR3 consists of 11 residues. Per germline, CDR1 MNHEY and CDR2 SVGAGI.

The chain recombines TRBV23-1 with TRBJ2-1; D unclear. TRBV23-1 is reported as an ORF; its role is uncertain. CDR3 length: 15 amino acids. Between the trimmed V and J ends, which lost 5 bases and 4 bases, there was a span of 15 bases. The CDR3 loop is CASSYGQAHYNEQFF. The CDR3 DNA sequence: TGCGCCAGCAGTTATGGGCAGGCACATTACAATGAGCAGTTCTTC.

The chain is built from TRBV9 and TRBJ1-1; perhaps TRBD1 as D (6 bases). The CDR3 is made up of 13 amino acids. Germline V lookup: CDR1 SGDLS, CDR2 YYNGEE. V was pared by 0 bases and J by 3 bases, with 6 bases between. The CDR3 reads CASSVGTDTEAFF. The CDR3 region has the DNA TGTGCCAGCAGCGTAGGGACAGACACTGAAGCTTTCTTT. Full variable domain (remainder filled in from reference TRBV9 and TRBJ1-1): DSGVTQTPKHLITATGQRVTLRCSPRSGDLSVYWYQQSLDQGLQFLIQYYNGEERAKGNILERFSAQQFPDLHSELNLSSLELGDSALYFCASSVGTDTEAFFGQGTRLTVV.

V is TRBV7-2 and J is TRBJ2-1; TRBD1 agrees at 7 bases. V shed 5 bases, J shed 6 bases, and the junction held 7 bases outside the gene matches. Germline V lookup: CDR1 SGHTA, CDR2 FQGNSA. The CDR3 runs 14 residues. The DNA for the CDR3 is TGTGCCAGCAGCGAAACCGACAGGGTCAATGAGCAGTTCTTC. It is translated as CASSETDRVNEQFF.

V is TRBV4-1 and J is TRBJ2-7, with 7 nucleotides matching TRBD2. V dropped 2 bases and J dropped 0; count of bases not matched to a gene: 7. Germline CDR1 is MGHRA and CDR2 is YSYEKL. The CDR3 totals 16 residues. In nucleotides, the CDR3 is TGCGCCAGCAGCCAATCGCCTAGCGGAGGCTCCTACGAGCAGTACTTC. It translates to CASSQSPSGGSYEQYF.

This rearrangement joins TRBV6-5 to TRBJ2-1; TRBD2 aligns across 15 bases. The CDR3 totals 14 residues. With V trimmed by 6 bases and J by 12 bases, 6 bases remained unmatched. Per germline, CDR1 MNHEY and CDR2 SVGAGI. DNA for the CDR3: TGTGCCAGCAGCCAGGGACTAGCGGGAGGCGGGCAGTTCTTC. Translation: CASSQGLAGGGQFF.

The genes are TRBV9 and TRBJ2-2; 8 nucleotides match TRBD2. The trim removed 3 bases at V and 4 bases at J, leaving 11 bases unmatched. There are 17 residues in the CDR3. CDR1 SGDLS and CDR2 YYNGEE come from the germline V gene. The CDR3 protein is CASSASRSAGVTGELFF. In DNA, the CDR3 is TGTGCCAGCAGCGCCTCTCGATCAGCGGGGGTCACCGGGGAGCTGTTTTTT.

The J gene is TRBJ2-1, the V gene TRBV11-2; 8 nucleotides line up with TRBD2. Trimming removed 2 bases from V and 9 bases from J; junction bases left unmatched: 3. This CDR3 has 13 residues. Per germline, CDR1 SGHAT and CDR2 FQNNGV. In nucleotides, the CDR3 is TGTGCCAGCAGCTTACCCGGGACTAGTGAGCAGTTCTTC. Protein sequence: CASSLPGTSEQFF.

The chain employs TRBV5-1 and TRBJ2-5; 9 positions match TRBD1. Germline V gene sequence: CDR1 SGHRS, CDR2 YFSETQ. With 3 bases clipped from V and 3 bases from J, the junction kept 6 bases outside the gene matches. The CDR3 covers 15 residues. This CDR3 reads CASSSRTGVEETQYF. For the CDR3, the DNA is TGCGCCAGCAGCTCCCGGACAGGGGTGGAAGAGACCCAGTACTTC.

The V gene is TRBV19, the J gene TRBJ2-1, with D possibly matching TRBD2 (5 bases). The CDR3 has 14 amino acids. Between the trimmed V and J ends, which lost 3 bases and 7 bases, there was a span of 13 bases. Germline V gives CDR1 LNHDA, CDR2 SQIVND (reference sequence). The CDR3 DNA follows: TGTGCCAGTAGTATTCTAAACTCGGGGAATGAGCAGTTCTTC. It yields the protein CASSILNSGNEQFF. The full variable domain, completed using reference TRBV19 and TRBJ2-1, is DGGITQSPKYLFRKEGQNVTLSCEQNLNHDAMYWYRQDPGQGLRLIYYSQIVNDFQKGDIAEGYSVSREKKESFPLTVTSAQKNPTAFYLCASSILNSGNEQFFGPGTRLTVL.

The CDR3 DNA is TGTGCCAGCAGCCTTTGGATGGGGGGGAACACCGGGGAGCTGTTTTTT. As protein: CASSLWMGGNTGELFF. The J gene is TRBJ2-2, the V gene TRBV7-9; a weak D match, TRBD2 (6 bases). CDR3 length: 16 residues. CDR1 and CDR2 from the germline V gene are SEHNR and FQNEAQ (reference sequence). V was trimmed by 5 bases and J by 1 base, leaving 14 bases between them. The full variable domain, rest sourced from reference TRBV7-9 and TRBJ2-2, is DTGVSQNPRHKITKRGQNVTFRCDPISEHNRLYWYRQTLGQGPEFLTYFQNEAQLEKSRLLSDRFSAERPKGSFSTLEIQRTEQGDSAMYLCASSLWMGGNTGELFFGEGSRLTVL.

This chain joins TRBV5-4 and TRBJ2-4; D possibly corresponds to TRBD1 (5 bases). Trimming pared 4 bases from V and 5 bases from J, leaving 13 bases between. This CDR3 has 14 residues. CDR1 is SGHNT and CDR2 is YYREEE in the germline V gene (reference sequence). CDR3 coding DNA: TGTGCCAGCAGCACCACGACAGCACAAAACATTCAGTACTTC. As protein: CASSTTTAQNIQYF.

The sample holds a few counts of this clone. The chain has TRBV28 and TRBJ1-6, with TRBD1 identical over 7 bases. Losses at the gene ends were 5 bases for V and 5 bases for J; bases not matched to a gene: 6. Germline V gene lookup returns CDR1 MDHEN and CDR2 SYDVKM. The CDR3 contains 15 residues. The DNA of the CDR3 is TGTGCCAGCAGTCCGGGGGACAGTAATAATTCACCCCTCCACTTT. It is translated as CASSPGDSNNSPLHF.

The chain joins TRBV5-1 to TRBJ2-3; 7 bases fit TRBD1. The CDR3 has 15 residues. CDR1 is SGHRS, CDR2 YFSETQ, per germline. V was pared by 4 bases and J by 5 bases, with 10 bases of the junction left unmatched. The chain's CDR3 is CASSVQGFSQDTQYF. The CDR3 bases are TGCGCCAGCAGCGTACAGGGGTTTAGCCAAGATACGCAGTATTTT.